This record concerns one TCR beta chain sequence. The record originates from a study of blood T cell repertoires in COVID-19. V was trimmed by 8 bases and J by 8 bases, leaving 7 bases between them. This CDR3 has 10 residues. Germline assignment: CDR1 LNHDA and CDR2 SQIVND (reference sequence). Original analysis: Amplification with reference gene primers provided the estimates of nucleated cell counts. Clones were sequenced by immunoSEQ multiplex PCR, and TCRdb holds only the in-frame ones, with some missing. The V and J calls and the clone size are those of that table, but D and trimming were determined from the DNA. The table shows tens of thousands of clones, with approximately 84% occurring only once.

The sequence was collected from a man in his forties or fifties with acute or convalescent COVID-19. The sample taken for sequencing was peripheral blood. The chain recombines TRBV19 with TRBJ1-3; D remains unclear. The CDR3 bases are TGTGCCAGTTCGAGGGACACCATATATTTT. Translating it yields CASSRDTIYF. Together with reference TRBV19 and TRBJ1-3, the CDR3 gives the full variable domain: DGGITQSPKYLFRKEGQNVTLSCEQNLNHDAMYWYRQDPGQGLRLIYYSQIVNDFQKGDIAEGYSVSREKKESFPLTVTSAQKNPTAFYLCASSRDTIYFGEGSWLTVV.